A single sample gave rise to the 21 T cell receptor beta chains below, sequenced in a study of vaccination effects on CD4 cells after COVID-19. Ahead of sequencing, the ViraFEST assay grew antigen-specific CD4+ T cells using viral peptide pools. At the end of about 9 days of culture, CD4+ T cells were isolated. Two-dose BNT162b2 or mRNA-1273 vaccination was given to participants. Libraries were prepared by immunoSEQ multiplex PCR; TCRdb keeps only in-frame clonotypes and omits some of them. The sample yields fewer than 90,000 clones, under 85% seen once. These TCRs' antigens remain unknown. Sequencing was performed on CD4+ T cells from PBMCs cultured with HCoV-OC43 spike peptides, taken after COVID-19 vaccination. Subset of the sample: HCoV-OC43 spike overlapping peptide pool stimulation. These receptors were taken from a human donor who received a COVID-19 vaccine.

This rearrangement joins TRBV21-1 to TRBJ2-7; TRBD2, the table's D call, was not compared with the DNA. TRBV21-1 is tagged as a pseudogene. The CDR3 length is 17 residues. The CDR3 spells CASSSMTRLVSGYEQYV. The CDR3 bases are TGTGCCAGCAGCTCGATGACTCGACTAGTGAGCGGATACGAGCAGTACGTC.

This clone occurred once. V gene TRBV25-1 combines with J gene TRBJ1-2; perhaps TRBD1 as D (6 bases). V lost 3 bases and J 4 bases, leaving 18 bases between the germline ends. There are 16 residues in the CDR3. Germline V CDR1 and CDR2: MGHDK, SYGVNS. CDR3 DNA: TGTGCCAGCAGTGACACCAGGACAGACGAAACCTATGGCTACACCTTC. Translation: CASSDTRTDETYGYTF.

The chain couples TRBV18 to TRBJ1-4; D gene uncertain. The CDR3 totals 14 residues. Per germline, CDR1 KGHSH and CDR2 LQKENI. The V end was cut by 1 base, the J end by 5 bases, with 8 bases between. CDR3 protein: CASSPQGPNEKLFF. CDR3 sequence (DNA): TGTGCCAGCTCACCACAAGGACCCAATGAAAAACTGTTTTTT.

The chain employs TRBV4-3 and TRBJ1-2, with no clear D. The CDR3 loop spans 14 amino acids. V was shortened by 0 bases and J by 4 bases, with 9 bases between the two germline ends. Germline V CDR1 and CDR2: LGHNA, YSLEER. CDR3: CASSQESSSYGYTF. In DNA, the CDR3 is TGCGCCAGCAGCCAAGAGAGCAGCAGCTATGGCTACACCTTC.

V is TRBV5-1 and J is TRBJ2-3; 13 nucleotides match TRBD2. Trimming removed 4 bases from V and 5 bases from J; junction bases left unmatched: 13. This CDR3 spans 18 amino acids. Looked up from germline, CDR1 is SGHRS and CDR2 is YFSETQ. CDR3 in amino acids: CASSHRPITSGGVDTQYF. The CDR3 bases are TGCGCCAGCAGCCACCGCCCCATAACTAGCGGGGGGGTAGATACGCAGTATTTT.

This clone was recorded once. The rearrangement links TRBV7-9 to TRBJ1-3, with a possible D match to TRBD1 (5 bases). The length of the CDR3 is 15 residues. Germline CDR1 reads SEHNR; CDR2 reads FQNEAQ (reference sequence). The V gene lost 5 bases and the J gene lost 0 bases, with 11 bases spanning the gap. The CDR3 sequence: CASSDRQFSGNTIYF. CDR3 DNA sequence: TGTGCCAGCAGCGACAGACAGTTCTCTGGAAACACCATATATTTT.

The chain couples TRBV11-2 to TRBJ2-3; 10 bases are shared with TRBD1. The length of the CDR3 is 14 residues. The V gene end was trimmed by 1 base and the J gene end by 7 bases; junction bases not matched to a gene: 2. Per the germline V gene, CDR1 is SGHAT and CDR2 is FQNNGV. This CDR3 is CASSLGTGGNTQYF. The DNA of the CDR3 is TGTGCCAGCAGCTTAGGGACAGGGGGTAATACGCAGTATTTT.

This clone was found once. The J gene is TRBJ1-4, the V gene TRBV5-1; D is possibly TRBD1 (5 bases). This CDR3 contains 13 residues. The V end was cut by 4 bases, the J end by 3 bases, with 7 bases between. In germline, CDR1 is SGHRS, CDR2 YFSETQ. Written as DNA, the CDR3 is TGCGCCAGCAGCGGGGGTCCTAATGAAAAACTGTTTTTT. This gives the protein CASSGGPNEKLFF.

V gene TRBV6-5 combines with J gene TRBJ2-7, with TRBD1 identical over 8 bases. The CDR3 consists of 14 residues. The germline V gene encodes CDR1 MNHEY and CDR2 SVGAGI. Germline trimming cut 5 bases from V and 10 bases from J; bases unmatched to any gene: 13. CDR3 sequence (DNA): TGTGCCAGCAGTCAACTAAGACAGGGGCCCCATCAGTACGTC. This codes for CASSQLRQGPHQYV.

The J gene is TRBJ1-2, the V gene TRBV18; D is uncertain. Trimming left V 2 bases short and J 6 bases short, with 10 bases between. The germline gives CDR1 KGHSH, CDR2 LQKENI. CDR3 size: 13 residues. The chain's CDR3 is CASSPNGGDGYTF. CDR3 coding DNA: TGTGCCAGCTCACCAAATGGTGGGGATGGCTACACCTTC.

This clone showed up just once. J is TRBJ2-5 and V is TRBV3-1 (or the pseudogene TRBV3-2); TRBD2 matches 8 bases. The CDR3 loop spans 13 amino acids. Germline V gives CDR1 LGHDT, CDR2 YNNKEL (reference sequence). V shed 9 bases and J 5 bases; nucleotides not matched to a gene: 8. The CDR3 DNA reads as TGTGCCAGTACCGTCGGGGGGGCCGAGACCCAGTACTTC. Translation gives CASTVGGAETQYF.

The chain uses TRBV29-1 and TRBJ2-1; the D gene is possibly TRBD2 (6 bases). V shed 4 bases and J shed 6 bases, with 10 bases lying between them. The length of the CDR3 is 12 residues. Germline loops: CDR1 SQVTM, CDR2 ANQGSEA. CDR3 protein: CSVVQGGNEQFF. The CDR3 DNA reads TGCAGCGTTGTGCAGGGAGGCAATGAGCAGTTCTTC.

The V and J genes are TRBV10-2 and TRBJ1-1; D is uncertain. Deletions cut 4 bases from V and 0 bases from J, with 6 bases between. The CDR3 runs to 13 residues. Germline lookup yields CDR1 WSHSY and CDR2 SAAADI. CDR3 sequence (DNA): TGCGCCAGCAGTGGCGGGATGAACACTGAAGCTTTCTTT. It is translated as CASSGGMNTEAFF.

The CDR3 is CASSIRVGDSNQPQHF. CDR3 bases: TGTGCCAGTAGTATTAGGGTCGGGGATAGCAATCAGCCCCAGCATTTT. The chain recombines TRBV19 with TRBJ1-5; D is ambiguous. V was clipped by 3 bases and J by 0 bases, with 12 bases between them. Germline V gene sequence: CDR1 LNHDA, CDR2 SQIVND (reference sequence). This CDR3 contains 16 residues.

A remark on this clone: The identical CDR3 is also encoded by other nucleotide sequences in the sample. This chain joins TRBV18 and TRBJ1-2, with TRBD1 as a possible D gene (5 bases). Germline CDR1 and CDR2: KGHSH and LQKENI. Deletions cut 3 bases from V and 3 bases from J, with 8 bases between. The length of the CDR3 is 13 residues. The CDR3: CASSPGRDYGYTF. CDR3 bases: TGTGCCAGCTCACCGGGACGGGACTATGGCTACACCTTC.

The CDR3 sequence: CASRGTGSVPDTQYF. The CDR3 region has the DNA TGTGCCAGCAGAGGGACAGGGTCGGTTCCAGATACGCAGTATTTT. The chain recombines TRBV28 with TRBJ2-3, with 9 positions matching TRBD1. The CDR3 sequence is 15 residues long. V gave up 6 bases and J gave up 4 bases; unmatched junction bases: 8. CDR1 is MDHEN and CDR2 is SYDVKM in the germline V gene.

The rearrangement uses TRBV5-1 and TRBJ2-3; TRBD2 is a possible D gene (6 bases). Trimming took off 4 bases at V and 2 bases at J, with 11 bases between the two ends. The CDR3 totals 14 residues. The germline V gene has CDR1 SGHRS and CDR2 YFSETQ. As DNA, the CDR3 is TGCGCCAGCAGCCTGGGACTCTCCACAGATACGCAGTATTTT. The encoded protein is CASSLGLSTDTQYF.

This clone was counted at least ten times. The chain uses TRBV2 and TRBJ1-1; possibly TRBD1 for D (5 bases). This CDR3 comprises 13 residues. Trimming removed 7 bases from V and 0 bases from J, with 9 bases in between. CDR1 and CDR2 (germline): SNHLY, FYNNEI. In DNA, the CDR3 is TGTGCCAGCAAGGGACTCATGAACACTGAAGCTTTCTTT. This gives the protein CASKGLMNTEAFF. Drawing the rest from reference TRBV2 and TRBJ1-1, the complete variable domain is EPEVTQTPSHQVTQMGQEVILRCVPISNHLYFYWYRQILGQKVEFLVSFYNNEISEKSEIFDDQFSVERPDGSNFTLKIRSTKLEDSAMYFCASKGLMNTEAFFGQGTRLTVV.

CDR3 in DNA: TGTGCCAGCAGTTCGACCTGGGGTGAGCAGTTCTTC. It specifies CASSSTWGEQFF. The chain is built from TRBV27 and TRBJ2-1; no firm D call. The CDR3 is made up of 12 amino acids. V was shortened by 4 bases and J by 9 bases, with 10 bases between the two germline ends. Germline lookup yields CDR1 MNHEY and CDR2 SMNVEV (reference sequence).

This clone was seen a handful of times. The chain employs TRBV27 and TRBJ1-5; D is perhaps TRBD1 (5 bases). The CDR3 is 14 residues long. The V and J ends lost 5 bases and 6 bases respectively, with 14 bases between them. CDR1 and CDR2 from the germline V gene are MNHEY and SMNVEV (reference sequence). For the CDR3, the DNA is TGTGCCAGCAGTAACCAGGGTAATGGTCAGCCCCAGCATTTT. Encoded protein: CASSNQGNGQPQHF.

This chain joins TRBV27 and TRBJ1-2; tentative D call: TRBD1 (5 bases). Germline assignment: CDR1 MNHEY and CDR2 SMNVEV (reference sequence). The CDR3 is 14 amino acids. V gave up 5 bases and J gave up 8 bases, with 18 bases separating them. The chain's CDR3 is CASSRTGDLLGYTF. Here the CDR3 DNA reads TGTGCCAGCAGTAGAACGGGGGATCTGCTCGGCTACACCTTC.